The 30 T cell receptor beta chains given below trace back to one sample, sequenced in a study of cytomegalovirus exposure and HLA in healthy donors. The PCR employed 60 Vbeta primers together with 13 Jbeta primers. Method: immunoSEQ multiplex PCR; TCRdb's copy keeps in-frame clones and lacks some. This sample yields some 170,000 clones, of which 81% are seen a single time; roughly 4.5% belongs to the top ten. The sequenced sample consisted of PBMCs. The origin of the receptors is a woman under 30 in good health and CMV-seropositive.

In DNA form, the CDR3 reads TGTGCCTGGAGTTCTGGGGGGGATTCACCCCTCCACTTT. Amino acid sequence: CAWSSGGDSPLHF. The gene calls are TRBV30 and TRBJ1-6, with a weak D call TRBD1 (5 bases). Trimming took off 2 bases at V and 8 bases at J, with 10 bases between the two ends. Germline CDR1 GTSNPN, CDR2 SVGIG (reference sequence). This CDR3 is built from 13 residues.

The chain couples TRBV4-1 to TRBJ1-5, with D maybe TRBD1 (5 bases). This CDR3 region has 15 residues. Per germline, CDR1 MGHRA and CDR2 YSYEKL. Deletions cut 1 base from V and 0 bases from J, with 7 bases between. The CDR3, as DNA: TGCGCCAGCAGCCAAGGGACAAATAGCAATCAGCCCCAGCATTTT. This codes for CASSQGTNSNQPQHF.

The chain uses TRBV6-1 and TRBJ1-3; 11 bases agree with TRBD1. After removal of 6 bases from V and 7 bases from J, the junction contained 8 bases not matched to a gene. The germline V gene encodes CDR1 MNHNS and CDR2 SASEGT. The CDR3 totals 15 residues. CDR3 loop: CASSQGTGGRNTIYF. As DNA, the CDR3 is TGTGCCAGCAGCCAGGGGACAGGGGGGCGGAACACCATATATTTT.

The chain combines TRBV2 with TRBJ2-3, with 8 bases that match TRBD1. CDR1 is SNHLY and CDR2 is FYNNEI in the germline V gene. V lost 7 bases to trimming and J lost 0 bases; unmatched junction nucleotides: 3. The CDR3 contains 14 residues. DNA for the CDR3: TGTGCCAGCAAGCAGGGGGCGAGCACAGATACGCAGTATTTT. Translation gives CASKQGASTDTQYF.

The chain employs TRBV11-2 and TRBJ2-5; a weak D match, TRBD2 (5 bases). Per germline, CDR1 SGHAT and CDR2 FQNNGV. Trimming left V 0 bases short and J 4 bases short, with 9 bases between. This CDR3 has 14 amino acids. The CDR3 is CASSLERSGETQYF. For the CDR3, the DNA is TGTGCCAGCAGCTTAGAGCGGAGCGGAGAGACCCAGTACTTC. Full variable domain (rest looked up from reference TRBV11-2 and TRBJ2-5): EAGVAQSPRYKIIEKRQSVAFWCNPISGHATLYWYQQILGQGPKLLIQFQNNGVVDDSQLPKDRFSAERLKGVDSTLKIQPAKLEDSAVYLCASSLERSGETQYFGPGTRLLVL.

This clone was seen just once. This chain joins TRBV5-1 and TRBJ2-5; 7 nucleotides align to TRBD2. J gave up 5 bases and V 4 bases, and 5 bases lay outside the gene matches. In germline, CDR1 is SGHRS, CDR2 YFSETQ. This CDR3 contains 13 residues. Written as DNA, the CDR3 is TGCGCCAGCAGCCCGGGTAGCGGGGAGACCCAGTACTTC. Translated: CASSPGSGETQYF.

This clone was recorded once. This sequence joins TRBV11-2 and TRBJ2-3; 8 positions match TRBD2. There are 18 residues in the CDR3. Looked up from germline, CDR1 is SGHAT and CDR2 is FQNNGV. Unmatched junction bases numbered 12, after V lost 1 base and J lost 3 bases. The CDR3 DNA reads as TGTGCCAGCAGCTTAGGGGTAGCGGGGTTGGGTATAACAGATACGCAGTATTTT. Encoded protein: CASSLGVAGLGITDTQYF.

This clone has only a few counts. The V gene is TRBV4-1, the J gene TRBJ2-2; a possible D gene is TRBD2 (7 bases). Germline values: CDR1 MGHRA, CDR2 YSYEKL. The CDR3 consists of 14 residues. Trimming stripped 11 bases from V and 0 bases from J, with 13 bases between. The CDR3, as DNA: TGCGCCTCCAGGGAGGGGGCGAACACCGGGGAGCTGTTTTTT. Its translation: CASREGANTGELFF.

The chain recombines TRBV7-9 with TRBJ1-2, with TRBD1 matching over 8 bases. This CDR3 spans 14 amino acids. Germline V lookup: CDR1 SEHNR, CDR2 FQNEAQ (reference sequence). The V segment lost 1 base and the J segment 7 bases; nucleotides outside the gene matches: 5. The CDR3 coding sequence is TGTGCCAGCAGCTTAGTCGCAGGGGGCACTGGCTACACCTTC. Amino acids: CASSLVAGGTGYTF. The variable domain in full, completed from reference TRBV7-9 and TRBJ1-2, reads DTGVSQNPRHKITKRGQNVTFRCDPISEHNRLYWYRQTLGQGPEFLTYFQNEAQLEKSRLLSDRFSAERPKGSFSTLEIQRTEQGDSAMYLCASSLVAGGTGYTFGSGTRLTVV.

The count of this clone is one. The rearrangement links TRBV6-5 to TRBJ2-3; 7 bases are a match to TRBD1. The germline V gene has CDR1 MNHEY and CDR2 SVGAGI. The CDR3 contains 16 residues. J gave up 3 bases and V 2 bases, and 8 bases lay outside the gene matches. CDR3 DNA sequence: TGTGCCAGCAGTTACAGTGGTAGGGGGCGAACAGATACGCAGTATTTT. This gives the protein CASSYSGRGRTDTQYF.

The chain is built from TRBV5-1 and TRBJ1-1; 9 bases map to TRBD1. This CDR3 is 16 amino acids long. Germline V gene data show CDR1 as SGHRS and CDR2 as YFSETQ. The V gene end was trimmed by 2 bases and the J gene end by 6 bases; junction bases not matched to a gene: 11. The CDR3 DNA follows: TGCGCCAGCAGCTTCGGACAGGGGAAGGGTGGGTCTGAAGCTTTCTTT. Translation: CASSFGQGKGGSEAFF.

The chain joins TRBV7-2 to TRBJ1-1; 10 nucleotides agree with TRBD1. CDR3 length: 15 amino acids. The germline gives CDR1 SGHTA, CDR2 FQGNSA. Unmatched junction bases numbered 7, after V lost 4 bases and J lost 5 bases. DNA for the CDR3: TGTGCCAGCAGCTCCGATCGGACAGGGGGGACTGAAGCTTTCTTT. It encodes CASSSDRTGGTEAFF.

This clone was counted a few times. V gene TRBV6-1 combines with J gene TRBJ1-2, with a tentative D call TRBD1 (5 bases). The CDR3 sequence is 16 residues long. The germline CDR1 and CDR2 sequences are MNHNS and SASEGT. With 0 bases removed from V and 5 bases from J, the gap between germline ends came to 16 bases. CDR3 nucleotide sequence: TGTGCCAGCAGTGAAGCGGCACCGCAAGCAGGGTATGGCTACACCTTC. Amino acids: CASSEAAPQAGYGYTF.

The chain carries TRBV10-3 and TRBJ1-1, with TRBD1 matching over 7 bases. Germline CDR1 reads ENHRY; CDR2 reads SYGVKD. This CDR3 comprises 14 residues. With 2 bases clipped from V and 1 base from J, the junction kept 1 base outside the gene matches. The CDR3 loop reads CAISEDRANTEAFF. The CDR3 nucleotides read TGTGCCATCAGTGAGGACAGGGCGAACACTGAAGCTTTCTTT.

The gene calls are TRBV14 and TRBJ2-5, with a possible D match to TRBD2 (5 bases). V dropped 0 bases and J dropped 11 bases, with 22 bases sitting between them. The V gene's germline CDR1 is SGHDN and CDR2 FVKESK. CDR3 length equals 16 residues. The CDR3 reads CASSQETSHLLWEQYF. CDR3 nucleotides: TGTGCCAGCAGCCAAGAGACCTCACACCTTTTGTGGGAGCAGTACTTC.

V is TRBV4-2 and J is TRBJ2-2; TRBD1 is a possible D gene (6 bases). CDR1 is LGHNA, CDR2 YNFKEQ, per germline. The CDR3 length is 14 residues. V was pared by 3 bases and J by 7 bases, with 12 bases between. The CDR3 DNA reads as TGTGCCAGCAGCCATACTACAGGGAACGGGGAGCTGTTTTTT. Encoded protein: CASSHTTGNGELFF.

The chain combines TRBV4-2 with TRBJ2-1; 7 bases agree with TRBD2. The junction had 6 bases not matched to a gene; V was cut back by 0 bases and J by 4 bases. Germline V gives CDR1 LGHNA, CDR2 YNFKEQ. The CDR3 has 16 amino acids. The CDR3 coding sequence is TGTGCCAGCAGCCAAGAGGCCAGCGGGGCTTACAATGAGCAGTTCTTC. Its translation: CASSQEASGAYNEQFF.

This chain joins TRBV4-1 and TRBJ2-3; 8 nucleotides align to TRBD2. The CDR3 sequence is 17 residues long. Germline lookup yields CDR1 MGHRA and CDR2 YSYEKL. V was clipped by 3 bases and J by 2 bases; unmatched bases: 10. CDR3 sequence: CASSQTYSRGDTDTQYF. The CDR3 coding sequence is TGCGCCAGCAGCCAGACCTACTCGCGGGGGGACACAGATACGCAGTATTTT.

The chain employs TRBV5-1 and TRBJ1-5; 8 bases map to TRBD1. V lost 5 bases, J lost 7 bases, and 29 bases stayed unmatched. In germline, CDR1 is SGHRS, CDR2 YFSETQ. This CDR3 contains 21 residues. The CDR3 DNA is TGCGCCAGCAGACATAAGCCGGGGACAGGTCTCTTAAGGGGCTTAACCCAGCCCCAGCATTTT. Its translation: CASRHKPGTGLLRGLTQPQHF.

This clone has just one count. The rearrangement joins TRBV30 to TRBJ2-2, with 8 bases identical to TRBD2. This CDR3 is built from 18 residues. Germline CDR1 is GTSNPN and CDR2 is SVGIG (reference sequence). V shed 2 bases, J shed 6 bases, and the junction held 17 bases outside the gene matches. Written as DNA, the CDR3 is TGTGCCTGGAGTTACCCGTCGGGGGGGTCTCGCTACCCCGGGGAGCTGTTTTTT. Its translation: CAWSYPSGGSRYPGELFF.

The chain recombines TRBV27 with TRBJ2-7; a possible D gene is TRBD2 (6 bases). With 6 bases removed from V and 1 base from J, the gap between germline ends came to 13 bases. This CDR3 contains 14 residues. Germline assignment: CDR1 MNHEY and CDR2 SMNVEV (reference sequence). In DNA form, the CDR3 reads TGTGCCAGCAGCCGCTCGGGGGAATCCTACGAGCAGTACTTC. It translates to CASSRSGESYEQYF.

The chain couples TRBV7-9 to TRBJ2-7; D not resolved. V was trimmed by 1 base and J by 1 base, leaving 5 bases between them. This CDR3 has 13 residues. From germline, CDR1 is SEHNR and CDR2 FQNEAQ (reference sequence). The CDR3 sequence is CASSLGDSYEQYF. The CDR3, as DNA: TGTGCCAGCAGCTTAGGAGATTCCTACGAGCAGTACTTC.

This chain connects TRBV2 to TRBJ2-1; D unclear. V was shortened by 8 bases and J by 0 bases, with 14 bases between the two germline ends. Germline V gene sequence: CDR1 SNHLY, CDR2 FYNNEI. The CDR3 is made up of 15 amino acids. CDR3 sequence reads: CASLGWSPSYNEQFF. The CDR3 bases are TGTGCCAGCCTTGGCTGGTCCCCCTCCTACAATGAGCAGTTCTTC.

This chain joins TRBV6-6 and TRBJ1-4; possible D gene TRBD1, 6 bases. The length of the CDR3 is 15 residues. V dropped 2 bases and J dropped 6 bases, with 13 bases sitting between them. Germline-derived CDR1 and CDR2 are MNHNY and SVGAGI (reference sequence). Here the CDR3 DNA reads TGTGCCAGCAGTTACCCCGGGACACAGGATGAAAAACTGTTTTTT. Encoded protein: CASSYPGTQDEKLFF.

This clone has just a few counts. The chain carries TRBV10-1 and TRBJ2-4; the match to TRBD1 covers 9 bases. V lost 6 bases to trimming and J lost 8 bases; unmatched junction nucleotides: 11. CDR1 and CDR2 (germline): WNHNN, SYGVQD (reference sequence). This CDR3 contains 15 residues. The DNA of the CDR3 is TGCGCCAGCAGCTCAGGACAGGGGAGATTAGACATTCAGTACTTC. Translating it yields CASSSGQGRLDIQYF.

There are a few counts of this clone. The junction departs from the called germline gene at one end, perhaps through a read error. The CDR3 reads CASSQNSGANGLTF. CDR3 DNA: TGCGCCAGCAGCCAGAACTCTGGGGCCAACGGCCTGACTTTC. This chain connects TRBV5-1 to TRBJ2-6; D may be TRBD1 (5 bases). Germline V gene data show CDR1 as SGHRS and CDR2 as YFSETQ. The CDR3 runs to 14 residues.

J is TRBJ2-7 and V is TRBV18; 9 nucleotides agree with TRBD2. Germline lookup yields CDR1 KGHSH and CDR2 LQKENI. There are 18 residues in the CDR3. Unmatched junction bases numbered 15, after V lost 3 bases and J lost 3 bases. CDR3 protein: CASSPSGLASSSYYEQYF. The CDR3 nucleotides are TGTGCCAGCTCACCCTCTGGACTAGCGTCCTCATCTTACTACGAGCAGTACTTC.

This clone occurred once. The V gene is TRBV15, the J gene TRBJ2-5; D call uncertain. The CDR3 loop spans 14 amino acids. Looked up from germline, CDR1 is LNHNV and CDR2 is YYDKDF (reference sequence). The ends were cut back, 3 bases at V and 0 bases at J, with 8 bases in the middle. The CDR3 coding sequence is TGTGCCACCAGCAGGGCCACGTACCAAGAGACCCAGTACTTC. Protein sequence: CATSRATYQETQYF.

This clone was seen a single time. At one end, the junction sequence differs from germline, possibly due to a read error. The genes are TRBV13 and TRBJ2-2, with 14 bases aligning to TRBD2. Germline V lookup: CDR1 PRHDT, CDR2 FYEKMQ (reference sequence). This CDR3 region has 17 residues. As DNA, the CDR3 is TGTGCCAGCAGCCTAGGACTAGCGGGGGGTATTCCCGGGGAGCTGTTTTTT. Encoded protein: CASSLGLAGGIPGELFF.

The chain combines TRBV7-8 with TRBJ1-2; no clear D gene. Trimming took 1 base from V and 10 from J, leaving 13 bases between them. Germline V gene sequence: CDR1 SGHVS, CDR2 FQNEAQ. The CDR3 runs 13 residues. CDR3 coding DNA: TGTGCCAGCAGCTTAGTCCGACAAAGCCACTACACCTTC. As protein: CASSLVRQSHYTF. The full variable domain, with the rest looked up from reference TRBV7-8 and TRBJ1-2, is GAGVSQSPRYKVAKRGQDVALRCDPISGHVSLFWYQQALGQGPEFLTYFQNEAQLDKSGLPSDRFFAERPEGSVSTLKIQRTQQEDSAVYLCASSLVRQSHYTFGSGTRLTVV.